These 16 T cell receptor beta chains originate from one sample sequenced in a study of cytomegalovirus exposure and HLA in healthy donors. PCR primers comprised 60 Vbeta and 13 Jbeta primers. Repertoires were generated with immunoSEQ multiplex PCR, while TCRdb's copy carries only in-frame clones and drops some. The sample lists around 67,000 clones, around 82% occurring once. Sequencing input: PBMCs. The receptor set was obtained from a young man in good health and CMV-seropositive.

The CDR3 protein is CASSLDSGLAVYEQYF. CDR3 bases: TGTGCCAGCAGCTTAGATTCCGGACTAGCGGTCTACGAGCAGTACTTC. This chain links TRBV7-8 with TRBJ2-7; the match to TRBD2 covers 10 bases. This CDR3 region has 16 residues. Germline CDR1 SGHVS, CDR2 FQNEAQ. V lost 1 base, J lost 3 bases, and 6 bases stayed unmatched.

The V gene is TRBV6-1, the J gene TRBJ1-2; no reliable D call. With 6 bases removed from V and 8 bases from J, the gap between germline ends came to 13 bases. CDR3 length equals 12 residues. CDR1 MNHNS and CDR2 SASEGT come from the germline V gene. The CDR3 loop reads CASRVGLEGYTF. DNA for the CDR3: TGTGCCAGCAGGGTCGGTCTGGAGGGCTACACCTTC.

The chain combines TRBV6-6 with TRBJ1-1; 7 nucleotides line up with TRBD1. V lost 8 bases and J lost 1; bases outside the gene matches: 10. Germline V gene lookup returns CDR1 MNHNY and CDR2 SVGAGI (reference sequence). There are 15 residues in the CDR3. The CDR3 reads CASLGHRGRNTEAFF. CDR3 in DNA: TGTGCCAGCCTCGGGCACAGGGGACGGAACACTGAAGCTTTCTTT.

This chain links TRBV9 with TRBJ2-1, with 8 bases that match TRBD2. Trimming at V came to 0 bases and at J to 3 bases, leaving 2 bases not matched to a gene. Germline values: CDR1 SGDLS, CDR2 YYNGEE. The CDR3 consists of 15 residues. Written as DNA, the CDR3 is TGTGCCAGCAGCGTAGGGAGCGGGGGCTACAATGAGCAGTTCTTC. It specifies CASSVGSGGYNEQFF.

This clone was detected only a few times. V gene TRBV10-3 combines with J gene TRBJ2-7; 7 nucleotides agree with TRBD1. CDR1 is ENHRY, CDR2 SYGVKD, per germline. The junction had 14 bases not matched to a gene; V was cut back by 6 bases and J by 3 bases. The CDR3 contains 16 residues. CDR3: CAIREPRQGAIYEQYF. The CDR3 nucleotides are TGTGCCATCAGGGAACCGAGACAGGGCGCAATCTACGAGCAGTACTTC.

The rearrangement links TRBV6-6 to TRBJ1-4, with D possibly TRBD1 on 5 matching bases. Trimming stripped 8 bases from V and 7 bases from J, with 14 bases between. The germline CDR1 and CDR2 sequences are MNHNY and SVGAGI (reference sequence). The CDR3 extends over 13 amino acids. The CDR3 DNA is TGTGCCAGCCAATGGGGCGTCGCTGAAAAACTGTTTTTT. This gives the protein CASQWGVAEKLFF.

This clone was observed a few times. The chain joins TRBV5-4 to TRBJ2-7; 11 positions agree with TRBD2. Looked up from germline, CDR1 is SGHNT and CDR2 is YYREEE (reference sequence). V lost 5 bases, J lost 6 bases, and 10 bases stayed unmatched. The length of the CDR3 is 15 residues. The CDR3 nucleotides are TGTGCCAGCAGTTTTACCACTAGCGGGAGTGGCGAGCAGTACTTC. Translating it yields CASSFTTSGSGEQYF. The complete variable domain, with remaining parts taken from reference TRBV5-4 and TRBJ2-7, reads ETGVTQSPTHLIKTRGQQVTLRCSSQSGHNTVSWYQQALGQGPQFIFQYYREEENGRGNFPPRFSGLQFPNYSSELNVNALELDDSALYLCASSFTTSGSGEQYFGPGTRLTVT.

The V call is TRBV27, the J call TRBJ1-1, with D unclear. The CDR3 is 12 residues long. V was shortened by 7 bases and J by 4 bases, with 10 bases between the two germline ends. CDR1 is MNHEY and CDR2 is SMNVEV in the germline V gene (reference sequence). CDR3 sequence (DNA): TGTGCCAGCATTGAACAGCCCACTGAAGCTTTCTTT. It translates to CASIEQPTEAFF.

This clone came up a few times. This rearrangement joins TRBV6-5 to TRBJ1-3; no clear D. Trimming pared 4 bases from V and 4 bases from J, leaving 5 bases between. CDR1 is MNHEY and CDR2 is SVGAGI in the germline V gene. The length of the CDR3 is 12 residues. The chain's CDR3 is CASSSPGNTIYF. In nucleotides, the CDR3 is TGTGCCAGCAGTTCCCCGGGAAACACCATATATTTT.

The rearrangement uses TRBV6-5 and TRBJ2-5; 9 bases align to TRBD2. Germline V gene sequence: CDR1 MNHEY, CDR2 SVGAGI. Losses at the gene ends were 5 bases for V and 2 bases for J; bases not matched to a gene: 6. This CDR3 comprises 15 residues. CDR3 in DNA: TGTGCCAGCAGTGCCAGCGGGGGGAAACAAGAGACCCAGTACTTC. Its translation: CASSASGGKQETQYF.

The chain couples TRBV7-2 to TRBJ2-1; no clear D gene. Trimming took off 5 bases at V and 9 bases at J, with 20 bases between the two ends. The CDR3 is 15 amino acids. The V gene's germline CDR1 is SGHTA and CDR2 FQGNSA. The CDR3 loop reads CASSPSIGANSEQFF. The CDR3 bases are TGTGCCAGCAGCCCATCGATAGGAGCCAATAGTGAGCAGTTCTTC. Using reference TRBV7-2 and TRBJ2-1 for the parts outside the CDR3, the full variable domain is GAGVSQSPSNKVTEKGKDVELRCDPISGHTALYWYRQSLGQGLEFLIYFQGNSAPDKSGLPSDRFSAERTGGSVSTLTIQRTQQEDSAVYLCASSPSIGANSEQFFGPGTRLTVL.

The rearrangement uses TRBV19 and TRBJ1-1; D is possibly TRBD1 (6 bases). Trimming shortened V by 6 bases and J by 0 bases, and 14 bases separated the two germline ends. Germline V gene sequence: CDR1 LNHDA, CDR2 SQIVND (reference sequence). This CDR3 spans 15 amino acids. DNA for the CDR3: TGTGCCAGTAGCCATTTCCAGGGGCTGAACACTGAAGCTTTCTTT. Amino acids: CASSHFQGLNTEAFF.

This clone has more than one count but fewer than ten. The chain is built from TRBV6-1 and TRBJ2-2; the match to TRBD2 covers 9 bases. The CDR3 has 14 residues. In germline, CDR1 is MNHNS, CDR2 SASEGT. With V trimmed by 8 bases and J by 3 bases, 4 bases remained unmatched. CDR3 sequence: CASVAGADTGELFF. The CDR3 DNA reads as TGTGCCAGCGTAGCGGGAGCGGACACCGGGGAGCTGTTTTTT.

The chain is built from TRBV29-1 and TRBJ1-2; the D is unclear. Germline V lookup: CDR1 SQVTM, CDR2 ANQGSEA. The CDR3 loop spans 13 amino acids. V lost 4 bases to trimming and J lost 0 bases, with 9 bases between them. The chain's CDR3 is CSVGRSPNYGYTF. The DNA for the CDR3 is TGCAGCGTTGGAAGGAGTCCTAACTATGGCTACACCTTC.

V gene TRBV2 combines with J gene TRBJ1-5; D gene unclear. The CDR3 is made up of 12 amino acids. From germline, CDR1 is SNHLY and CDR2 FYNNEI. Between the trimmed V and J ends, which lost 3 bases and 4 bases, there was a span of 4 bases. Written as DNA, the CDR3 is TGTGCCAGCAGTGAGAGGAATCAGCCCCAGCATTTT. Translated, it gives CASSERNQPQHF.

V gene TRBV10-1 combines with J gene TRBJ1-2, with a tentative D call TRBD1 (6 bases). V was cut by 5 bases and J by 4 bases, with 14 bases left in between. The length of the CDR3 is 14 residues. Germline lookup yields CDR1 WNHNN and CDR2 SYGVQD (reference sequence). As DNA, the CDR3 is TGCGCCAGCAGTTTACAGGGCTTCCCCTATGGCTACACCTTC. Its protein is CASSLQGFPYGYTF.